This TCR beta chain was identified during a study of blood T cell repertoires in COVID-19. The repertoire was sequenced with immunoSEQ multiplex PCR; TCRdb's copy has only in-frame clones and lacks some. The table has hundreds of thousands of clones, approximately 87% seen once. CDR1 and CDR2 from the germline V gene are LNHNV and YYDKDF (reference sequence). Trimming removed 2 bases from V and 1 base from J; junction bases left unmatched: 3. The CDR3 loop spans 17 amino acids. The sequence came from a man aged 40-50 years in a cohort exposed to, infected with or recovered from COVID-19 (not recorded which). The chain carries TRBV15 and TRBJ2-2; 11 bases fit TRBD2. Sequencing used PBMCs or T cells enriched from blood (not recorded which). The CDR3 spells CATSRYGLAGNTGELFF. CDR3 in DNA: TGTGCCACCAGCAGATACGGACTAGCGGGGAACACCGGGGAGCTGTTTTTT.